This T cell receptor beta chain originates from a study of graft-versus-host responses after intestinal transplantation. Points on this clone: The antigen is undetermined.

The assay was immunoSEQ multiplex PCR, and TCRdb's table has in-frame clones only and misses some. The table lists more than 95,000 clones, more than 85% of them singletons. Looked up from germline, CDR1 is SEHNR and CDR2 is FQNEAQ (reference sequence). The CDR3 loop spans 13 amino acids. Trimming removed 2 bases from V and 3 bases from J, with 6 bases in between. Overall study findings and caveats: Early post-transplant falls in HvG clones accompanied the peak levels of circulating GvH clones.

This specimen consisted of unstimulated CD4+ T cells sorted from spleen or lymph node cells, obtained before intestinal transplant. V is TRBV7-9 and J is TRBJ2-3; D gene uncertain. This TCR was recovered from a human donor who received an intestinal transplant. The CDR3 DNA reads as TGTGCCAGCAGCTTAAAACTTACAGATACGCAGTATTTT. It is translated as CASSLKLTDTQYF.